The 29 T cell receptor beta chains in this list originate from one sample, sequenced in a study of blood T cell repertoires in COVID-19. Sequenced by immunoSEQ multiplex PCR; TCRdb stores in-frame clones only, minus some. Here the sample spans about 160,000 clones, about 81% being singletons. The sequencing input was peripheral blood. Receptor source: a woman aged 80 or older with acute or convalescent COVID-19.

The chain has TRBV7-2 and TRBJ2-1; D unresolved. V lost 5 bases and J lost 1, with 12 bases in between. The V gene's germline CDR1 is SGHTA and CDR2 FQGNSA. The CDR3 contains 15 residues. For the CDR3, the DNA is TGTGCCAGCAGCCCAATGAGGAGTTCCTACAATGAGCAGTTCTTC. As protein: CASSPMRSSYNEQFF. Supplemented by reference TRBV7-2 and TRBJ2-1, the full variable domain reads GAGVSQSPSNKVTEKGKDVELRCDPISGHTALYWYRQSLGQGLEFLIYFQGNSAPDKSGLPSDRFSAERTGGSVSTLTIQRTQQEDSAVYLCASSPMRSSYNEQFFGPGTRLTVL.

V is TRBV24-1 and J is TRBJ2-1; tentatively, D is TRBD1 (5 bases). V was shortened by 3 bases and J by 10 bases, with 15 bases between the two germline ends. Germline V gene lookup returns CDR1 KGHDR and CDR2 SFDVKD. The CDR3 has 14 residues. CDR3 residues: CATSDPRARTEQFF. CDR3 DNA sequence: TGTGCCACCAGTGATCCCAGAGCCCGGACAGAGCAGTTCTTC.

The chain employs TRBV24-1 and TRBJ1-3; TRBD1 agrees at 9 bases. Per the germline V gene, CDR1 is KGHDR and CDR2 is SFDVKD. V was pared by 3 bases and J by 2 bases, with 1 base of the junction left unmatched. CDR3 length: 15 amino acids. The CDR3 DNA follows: TGTGCCACCAGTGATGGACAGGGGACTGGAAACACCATATATTTT. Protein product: CATSDGQGTGNTIYF.

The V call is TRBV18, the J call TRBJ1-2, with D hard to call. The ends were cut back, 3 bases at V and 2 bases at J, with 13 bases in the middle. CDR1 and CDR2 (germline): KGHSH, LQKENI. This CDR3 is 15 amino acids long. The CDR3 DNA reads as TGTGCCAGCTCACCTGAGATGATCCTAAACTATGGCTACACCTTC. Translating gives CASSPEMILNYGYTF.

The CDR3 is CSVVPLLNPHQETQYF. The CDR3 bases are TGCAGCGTTGTCCCCCTACTGAACCCGCACCAAGAGACCCAGTACTTC. The gene calls are TRBV29-1 and TRBJ2-5, with D uncertain. Germline CDR1 is SQVTM and CDR2 is ANQGSEA. The CDR3 consists of 16 residues. Trimming stripped 4 bases from V and 0 bases from J, with 18 bases between.

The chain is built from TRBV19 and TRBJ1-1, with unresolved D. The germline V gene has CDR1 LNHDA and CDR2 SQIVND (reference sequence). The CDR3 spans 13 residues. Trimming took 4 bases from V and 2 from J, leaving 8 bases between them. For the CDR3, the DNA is TGTGCCAGTAGTACGACATATAACACTGAAGCTTTCTTT. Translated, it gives CASSTTYNTEAFF. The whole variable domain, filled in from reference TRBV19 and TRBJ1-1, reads DGGITQSPKYLFRKEGQNVTLSCEQNLNHDAMYWYRQDPGQGLRLIYYSQIVNDFQKGDIAEGYSVSREKKESFPLTVTSAQKNPTAFYLCASSTTYNTEAFFGQGTRLTVV.

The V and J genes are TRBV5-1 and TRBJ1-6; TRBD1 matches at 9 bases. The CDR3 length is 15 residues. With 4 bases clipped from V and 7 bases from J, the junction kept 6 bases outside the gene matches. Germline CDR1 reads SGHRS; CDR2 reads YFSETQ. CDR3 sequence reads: CASSPDRGANSPLHF. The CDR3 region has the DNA TGCGCCAGCAGCCCGGACAGGGGAGCAAATTCACCCCTCCACTTT.

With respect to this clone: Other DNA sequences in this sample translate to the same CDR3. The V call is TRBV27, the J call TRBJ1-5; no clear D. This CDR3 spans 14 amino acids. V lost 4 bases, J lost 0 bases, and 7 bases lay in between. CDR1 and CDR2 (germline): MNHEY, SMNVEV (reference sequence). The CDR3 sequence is CASSSQNSNQPQHF. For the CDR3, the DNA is TGTGCCAGCAGTTCCCAAAATAGCAATCAGCCCCAGCATTTT.

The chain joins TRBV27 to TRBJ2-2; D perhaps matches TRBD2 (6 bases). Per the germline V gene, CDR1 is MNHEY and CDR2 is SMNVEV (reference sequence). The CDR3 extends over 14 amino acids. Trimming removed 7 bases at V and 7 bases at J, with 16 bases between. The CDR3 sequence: CASTQSSAGGELFF. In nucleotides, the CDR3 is TGTGCCAGCACCCAATCTAGCGCTGGCGGGGAGCTGTTTTTT.

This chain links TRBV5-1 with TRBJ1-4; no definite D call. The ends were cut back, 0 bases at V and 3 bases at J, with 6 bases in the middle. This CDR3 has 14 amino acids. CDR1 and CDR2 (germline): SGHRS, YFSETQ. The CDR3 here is CASSLERANEKLFF. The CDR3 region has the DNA TGCGCCAGCAGCTTGGAACGGGCTAATGAAAAACTGTTTTTT.

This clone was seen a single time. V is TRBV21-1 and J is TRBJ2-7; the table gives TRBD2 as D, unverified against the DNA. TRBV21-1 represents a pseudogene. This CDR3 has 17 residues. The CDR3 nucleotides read TGTGCCAGCAGCAAAGCGGAGACTAGCGGGAGCTCCTACGAGCAGTACTTC. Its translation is CASSKAETSGSSYEQYF.

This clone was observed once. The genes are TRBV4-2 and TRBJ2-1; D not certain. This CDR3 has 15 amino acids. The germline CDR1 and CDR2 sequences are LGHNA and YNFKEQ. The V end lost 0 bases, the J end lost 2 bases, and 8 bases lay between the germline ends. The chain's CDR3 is CASSQDESPYNEQFF. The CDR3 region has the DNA TGTGCCAGCAGCCAAGACGAGTCCCCCTACAATGAGCAGTTCTTC.

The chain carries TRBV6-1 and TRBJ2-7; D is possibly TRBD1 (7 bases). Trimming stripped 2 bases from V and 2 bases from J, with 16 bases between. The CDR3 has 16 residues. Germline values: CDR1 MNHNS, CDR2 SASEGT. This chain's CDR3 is CASSELLGRGAYEQYF. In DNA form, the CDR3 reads TGTGCCAGCAGTGAATTACTGGGCAGGGGGGCCTACGAGCAGTACTTC.

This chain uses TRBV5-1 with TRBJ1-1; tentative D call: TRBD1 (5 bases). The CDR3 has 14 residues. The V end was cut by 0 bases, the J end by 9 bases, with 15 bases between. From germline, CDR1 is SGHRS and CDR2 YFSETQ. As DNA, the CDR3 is TGCGCCAGCAGCTTGGGGCAGGGTAAGGATCAAGCTTTCTTT. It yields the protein CASSLGQGKDQAFF.

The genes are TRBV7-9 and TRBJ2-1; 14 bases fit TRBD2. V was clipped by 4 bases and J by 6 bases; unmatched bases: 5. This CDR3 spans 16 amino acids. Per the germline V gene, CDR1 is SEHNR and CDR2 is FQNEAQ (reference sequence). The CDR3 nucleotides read TGTGCCAGCAGCTCCATCGGACTAGCGGGAGGCAATGAGCAGTTCTTC. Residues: CASSSIGLAGGNEQFF.

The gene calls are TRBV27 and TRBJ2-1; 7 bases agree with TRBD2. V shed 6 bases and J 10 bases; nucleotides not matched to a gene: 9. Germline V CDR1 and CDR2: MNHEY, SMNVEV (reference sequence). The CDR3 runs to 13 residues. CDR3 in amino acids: CASSGLDRGEQFF. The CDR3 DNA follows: TGTGCCAGCAGCGGACTAGATCGGGGCGAGCAGTTCTTC.

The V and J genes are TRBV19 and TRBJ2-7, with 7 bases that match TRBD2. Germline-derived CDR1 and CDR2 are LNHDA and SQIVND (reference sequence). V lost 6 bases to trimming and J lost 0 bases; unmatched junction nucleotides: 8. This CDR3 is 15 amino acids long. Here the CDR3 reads CASSQARGVSYEQYF. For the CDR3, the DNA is TGTGCCAGTAGCCAGGCACGGGGGGTCTCCTACGAGCAGTACTTC. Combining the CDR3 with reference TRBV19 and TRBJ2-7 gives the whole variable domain DGGITQSPKYLFRKEGQNVTLSCEQNLNHDAMYWYRQDPGQGLRLIYYSQIVNDFQKGDIAEGYSVSREKKESFPLTVTSAQKNPTAFYLCASSQARGVSYEQYFGPGTRLTVT.

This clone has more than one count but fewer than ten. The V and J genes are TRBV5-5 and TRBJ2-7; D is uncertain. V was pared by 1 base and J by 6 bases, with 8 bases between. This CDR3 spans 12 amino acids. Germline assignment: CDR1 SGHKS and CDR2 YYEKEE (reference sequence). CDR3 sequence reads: CASSLTGSEQYF. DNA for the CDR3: TGTGCCAGCAGCTTGACGGGTAGCGAGCAGTACTTC.

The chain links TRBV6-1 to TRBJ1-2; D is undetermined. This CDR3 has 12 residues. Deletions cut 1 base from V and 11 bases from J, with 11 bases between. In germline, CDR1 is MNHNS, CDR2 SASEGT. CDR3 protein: CASSEGFWTYTF. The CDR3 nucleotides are TGTGCCAGCAGTGAAGGTTTCTGGACTTACACCTTC.

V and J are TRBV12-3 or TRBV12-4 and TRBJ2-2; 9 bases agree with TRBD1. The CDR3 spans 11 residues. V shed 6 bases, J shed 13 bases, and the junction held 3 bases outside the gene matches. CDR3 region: CASRNRGRLFF. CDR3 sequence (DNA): TGTGCCAGCAGGAACAGGGGGCGGCTGTTTTTT.

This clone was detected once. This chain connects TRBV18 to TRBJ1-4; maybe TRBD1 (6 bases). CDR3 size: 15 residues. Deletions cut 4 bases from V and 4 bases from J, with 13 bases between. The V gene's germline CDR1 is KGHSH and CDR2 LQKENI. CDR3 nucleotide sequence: TGTGCCAGCTCACAACAGGGTGGCCTTAATGAAAAACTGTTTTTT. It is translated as CASSQQGGLNEKLFF.

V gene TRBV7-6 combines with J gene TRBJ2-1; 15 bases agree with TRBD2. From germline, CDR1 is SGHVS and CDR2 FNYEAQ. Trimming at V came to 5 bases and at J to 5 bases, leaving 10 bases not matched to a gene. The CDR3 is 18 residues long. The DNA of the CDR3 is TGTGCCAGCAGCCTCGGCCTCGGACTAGCGGGAGGGAACAATGAGCAGTTCTTC. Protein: CASSLGLGLAGGNNEQFF.

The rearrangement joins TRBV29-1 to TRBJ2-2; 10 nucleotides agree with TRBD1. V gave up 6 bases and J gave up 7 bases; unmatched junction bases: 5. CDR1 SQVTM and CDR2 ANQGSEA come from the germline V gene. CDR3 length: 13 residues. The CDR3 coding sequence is TGCAGCGTCGCGACAGGGGGCGGCGGGGAGCTGTTTTTT. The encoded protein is CSVATGGGGELFF.

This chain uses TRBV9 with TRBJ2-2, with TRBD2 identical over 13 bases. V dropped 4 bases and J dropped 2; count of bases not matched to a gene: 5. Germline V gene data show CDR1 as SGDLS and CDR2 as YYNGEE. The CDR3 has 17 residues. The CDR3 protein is CASSKGTSGVNTGELFF. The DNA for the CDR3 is TGTGCCAGCAGCAAAGGGACTAGCGGGGTTAACACCGGGGAGCTGTTTTTT.

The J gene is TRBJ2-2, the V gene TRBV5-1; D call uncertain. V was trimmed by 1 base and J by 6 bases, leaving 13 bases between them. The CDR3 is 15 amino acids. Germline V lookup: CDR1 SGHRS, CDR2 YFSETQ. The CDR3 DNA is TGCGCCAGCAGCTTGAGCTGGTTGAGCGCCGGGGAGCTGTTTTTT. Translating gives CASSLSWLSAGELFF.

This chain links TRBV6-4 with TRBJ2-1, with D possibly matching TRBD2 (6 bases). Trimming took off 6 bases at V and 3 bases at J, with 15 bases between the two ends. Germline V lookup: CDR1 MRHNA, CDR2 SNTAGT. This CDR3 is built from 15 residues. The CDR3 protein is CASSPQVGGYNEQFF. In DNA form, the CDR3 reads TGTGCCAGCAGCCCCCAGGTGGGGGGCTACAATGAGCAGTTCTTC.

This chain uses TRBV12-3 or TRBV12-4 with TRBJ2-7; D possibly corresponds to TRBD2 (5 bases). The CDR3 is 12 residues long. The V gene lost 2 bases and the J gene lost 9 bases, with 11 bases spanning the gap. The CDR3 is CASSLNSGWQYF. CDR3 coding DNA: TGTGCCAGCAGTTTAAACAGCGGTTGGCAGTACTTC.

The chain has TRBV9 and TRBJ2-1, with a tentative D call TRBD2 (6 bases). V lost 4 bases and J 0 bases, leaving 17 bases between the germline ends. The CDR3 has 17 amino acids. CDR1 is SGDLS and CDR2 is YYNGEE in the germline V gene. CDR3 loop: CASSPFLRTTSYNEQFF. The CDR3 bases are TGTGCCAGCAGCCCCTTCTTGAGGACTACCTCCTACAATGAGCAGTTCTTC.

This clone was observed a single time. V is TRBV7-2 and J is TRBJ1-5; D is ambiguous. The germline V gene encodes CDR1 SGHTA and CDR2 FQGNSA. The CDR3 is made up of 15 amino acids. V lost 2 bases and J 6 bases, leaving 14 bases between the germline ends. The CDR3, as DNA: TGTGCCAGCAGCTTAAACCCCCCCGGGTTTCAGCCCCAGCATTTT. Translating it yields CASSLNPPGFQPQHF.